Listed here are 9 T cell receptor beta chains from one sample, sequenced in a study of cytomegalovirus exposure and HLA in healthy donors. PCR employed 60 Vbeta and 13 Jbeta primers. The protocol was immunoSEQ multiplex PCR, while the TCRdb copy is restricted to in-frame clones and leaves out a portion. The table lists 100,000 or so clones, 13% to 15% of them singletons. The sequenced sample consisted of PBMCs. The receptors here all came from a female donor in good health and CMV-seronegative.

The CDR3 sequence: CASSLAARTGKNHQPQHF. The CDR3 nucleotides are TGTGCCAGCAGCTTAGCGGCTAGGACAGGTAAGAACCATCAGCCCCAGCATTTT. This chain links TRBV7-2 with TRBJ1-5; 7 bases line up with TRBD1. Trimming took 0 bases from V and 5 from J; bases not matched to a gene: 13. Germline-derived CDR1 and CDR2 are SGHTA and FQGNSA. This CDR3 comprises 18 residues.

This clone was seen a handful of times. The CDR3 here is CASSPGTAANTEAFF. The CDR3 DNA is TGTGCCAGCAGCCCAGGGACAGCGGCCAACACTGAAGCTTTCTTT. The chain couples TRBV7-9 to TRBJ1-1; 7 bases map to TRBD1. Germline CDR1 SEHNR, CDR2 FQNEAQ (reference sequence). The V segment lost 5 bases and the J segment 2 bases; nucleotides outside the gene matches: 8. The CDR3 has 15 amino acids.

J is TRBJ2-2 and V is TRBV11-2, with TRBD2 matching over 13 bases. The J segment lost 7 bases and the V segment lost 5 bases, leaving 10 bases of the junction unmatched. CDR1 and CDR2 (germline): SGHAT, FQNNGV. The CDR3 runs 17 residues. The CDR3 region is CASSLGLAGVLHGELFF. The CDR3 DNA follows: TGTGCCAGCAGCCTCGGACTAGCGGGGGTCTTGCACGGGGAGCTGTTTTTT.

The J gene is TRBJ2-7, the V gene TRBV21-1; the table calls TRBD1, which could not be checked here. TRBV21-1 is a documented pseudogene. This CDR3 region has 12 residues. This CDR3 reads CASSKSRDEQYF. DNA of the CDR3: TGTGCCAGCAGCAAATCCAGGGACGAGCAGTACTTC.

The rearrangement links TRBV4-3 to TRBJ2-1, with 10 bases lining up with TRBD2. J was trimmed by 9 bases and V by 0 bases; bases with no gene match: 8. CDR1 is LGHNA and CDR2 is YSLEER in the germline V gene. This CDR3 has 16 amino acids. The CDR3 DNA follows: TGCGCCAGCAGCCAAGATAGGAGCGGGAGGGCCGGTGAGCAGTTCTTC. Translation: CASSQDRSGRAGEQFF.

This chain connects TRBV5-1 to TRBJ2-1, with D perhaps matching TRBD1 (6 bases). Trimming took 4 bases from V and 6 from J, leaving 20 bases between them. CDR3 length: 16 residues. The germline CDR1 and CDR2 sequences are SGHRS and YFSETQ. The CDR3 sequence is CASSPGGTTASNEQFF. CDR3 sequence (DNA): TGCGCCAGCAGCCCCGGTGGGACAACGGCCTCCAATGAGCAGTTCTTC.

The J gene is TRBJ2-5, the V gene TRBV5-4, with TRBD2 matching 8 bases. The length of the CDR3 is 15 residues. Germline V gene sequence: CDR1 SGHNT, CDR2 YYREEE (reference sequence). J lost 4 bases, V lost 4 bases, and 9 bases had no gene match. The CDR3 region has the DNA TGTGCCAGCAGCCCCCGAGCGGGGGTGGGAGAGACCCAGTACTTC. This gives the protein CASSPRAGVGETQYF. The whole variable domain, filled in from reference TRBV5-4 and TRBJ2-5, reads ETGVTQSPTHLIKTRGQQVTLRCSSQSGHNTVSWYQQALGQGPQFIFQYYREEENGRGNFPPRFSGLQFPNYSSELNVNALELDDSALYLCASSPRAGVGETQYFGPGTRLLVL.

This sequence joins TRBV2 and TRBJ1-5; D uncertain. The CDR3 consists of 15 residues. The V gene's germline CDR1 is SNHLY and CDR2 FYNNEI. The V end was cut by 5 bases, the J end by 0 bases, with 11 bases between. CDR3 in DNA: TGTGCCAGCAGTTCGGACGGGAATAGCAATCAGCCCCAGCATTTT. It specifies CASSSDGNSNQPQHF.

The chain links TRBV19 to TRBJ1-5; 9 bases align to TRBD1. The CDR3 consists of 18 residues. In germline, CDR1 is LNHDA, CDR2 SQIVND (reference sequence). V trimming: 5 bases; J trimming: 4 bases; junction bases outside the gene matches: 15. As DNA, the CDR3 is TGTGCCAGTAGTCGAAGAAACACAGGGGGCATGGGGAATCAGCCCCAGCATTTT. Encoded protein: CASSRRNTGGMGNQPQHF.